This is a list of T cell receptor beta chains from one sample in a study of response to subunit inactivated influenza vaccine. Using its own MiXCR run on the RT-PCR reads, TCRdb lists one record per CDR3 protein. Counted here are roughly 650,000 distinct CDR3 sequences, about 15% occurring once; the ten biggest clones make up 11%. The source material was PBMCs from blood, sampled 12 days after vaccination. The source of these receptors is a man aged 50 to 60 who received an inactivated influenza vaccine. The CDR3 runs from the conserved cysteine through the conserved F or W. Fields, in order: D gene, clone size, J gene, V gene, CDR3 protein, CDR3 DNA. The D gene is left open where the match is weak. For some rows the clone size is stated as once, few or many, or as a class when expanded; others skip it.

>.|few|TRBJ2-1|TRBV6-5
CASSYSRSTLWGEQFF
TGTGCCAGCAGTTACTCGAGAAGTACCCTGTGGGGGGAGCAGTTCTTC
>.|.|TRBJ2-1|TRBV11-2
CASSWGGLFEQFF
TGTGCCAGCAGCTGGGGTGGGCTTTTTGAGCAGTTCTTC
>.|few|TRBJ1-6|TRBV12-3/TRBV12-4
CASTSQGPYSPLHF
TGTGCCAGCACCTCACAGGGACCCTATTCACCCCTCCACTTT
>.|.|TRBJ2-2|TRBV5-6
CASSLLGTSNTGELFF
TGTGCCAGCAGCTTGCTTGGGACAAGTAACACCGGGGAGCTGTTTTTT
>.|many|TRBJ2-3|TRBV20-1
CSARGHSRWGTDTQYF
TGCAGTGCTAGAGGTCACAGTAGGTGGGGCACAGATACGCAGTATTTT
>.|.|TRBJ1-2|TRBV7-8
CASSLRAGRYGYTF
TGTGCCAGCAGCTTAAGGGCAGGGCGCTATGGCTACACCTTC
>.|few|TRBJ2-1|TRBV29-1
CSVERRENYNEQFF
TGCAGCGTTGAACGCAGGGAGAATTACAATGAGCAGTTCTTC
>TRBD1|few|TRBJ2-7|TRBV7-2
CASSEATGYSYEQYF
TGTGCCAGCAGCGAAGCGACAGGGTACTCCTACGAGCAGTACTTC
>.|.|TRBJ2-5|TRBV12-5
CASASGGAPETQYF
TGTGCTAGTGCTTCTGGGGGGGCCCCCGAGACCCAGTACTTC
>.|few|TRBJ2-7|TRBV11-2
CASSSTPRVGEQYF
TGTGCCAGCAGCTCTACCCCCCGGGTGGGCGAGCAGTACTTC
>TRBD1|.|TRBJ2-7|TRBV7-2
CASTVQGGAYEQYF
TGTGCCAGCACCGTACAGGGGGGCGCTTACGAGCAGTACTTC
>TRBD1|few|TRBJ2-4|TRBV14
CASSQDVGGAQNIQYF
TGTGCCAGCAGCCAAGATGTAGGGGGCGCGCAAAACATTCAGTACTTC
>.|.|TRBJ2-5|TRBV5-6
CVSSLIQSWGQETQYF
TGTGTCAGCAGCTTGATACAATCCTGGGGCCAAGAGACCCAGTACTTC
>TRBD1|few|TRBJ2-7|TRBV12-3/TRBV12-4
CASSRQGMGYEQYF
TGTGCCAGCAGCCGACAGGGGATGGGTTACGAGCAGTACTTC
>TRBD2|few|TRBJ2-3|TRBV11-2
CASRRTSGGDTQYF
TGTGCCAGCCGCCGGACTAGCGGGGGGGATACGCAGTATTTT
>TRBD2|.|TRBJ2-5|TRBV29-1
CSVESGRKTQYF
TGCAGCGTAGAGAGCGGGAGAAAGACCCAGTACTTC
>.|few|TRBJ1-4|TRBV9
CASSVGSLRDEKLFF
TGTGCCAGCAGCGTAGGTAGCCTACGGGATGAAAAACTGTTTTTT
>.|.|TRBJ2-7|TRBV20-1
CSARERTPEQYF
TGCAGTGCTAGGGAAAGGACCCCCGAGCAGTACTTC
>TRBD2|.|TRBJ2-7|TRBV28
CASSFLAGGPSAEQYF
TGTGCCAGCAGTTTCCTAGCGGGAGGGCCTTCGGCCGAGCAGTACTTC
>.|few|TRBJ2-7|TRBV15
CATSWQRNHEQYF
TGTGCCACCAGCTGGCAACGAAACCACGAGCAGTACTTC
>.|few|TRBJ2-3|TRBV20-1
CSARTSQTHHTDTQYF
TGCAGTGCTAGGACAAGTCAGACACACCACACAGATACGCAGTATTTT
>TRBD2|.|TRBJ2-2|TRBV5-4
CASSRDVGTSIPGELFF
TGTGCCAGCAGCAGGGACGTCGGGACTAGCATCCCCGGGGAGCTGTTTTTT
>TRBD1|.|TRBJ1-1|TRBV24-1
CATSDTGGSGEAFF
TGTGCCACCAGTGACACAGGGGGTTCAGGCGAAGCTTTCTTT
>TRBD1|many|TRBJ1-5|TRBV12-3/TRBV12-4
CASSHDRDSNQPQHF
TGTGCCAGCAGCCACGACAGGGATAGCAATCAGCCCCAGCATTTT
>TRBD2|few|TRBJ2-1|TRBV10-3
CATSGISYNEQFF
TGTGCCACTAGCGGGATCTCCTACAATGAGCAGTTCTTC
>TRBD1|.|TRBJ2-7|TRBV18
CASSPPGQGHYEQYF
TGTGCCAGCTCACCCCCGGGACAGGGTCACTACGAGCAGTACTTC
>.|.|TRBJ1-3|TRBV6-4
CASSDVMGTIYF
TGTGCCAGCAGTGACGTTATGGGGACCATATATTTT
>.|.|TRBJ2-1|TRBV10-3
CAIREGANNEQFF
TGTGCCATCAGGGAGGGGGCGAACAATGAGCAGTTCTTC
>.|.|TRBJ2-1|TRBV7-3
CASSTPRAKRRNEQFF
TGTGCCAGCAGCACCCCTCGGGCCAAGCGGAGGAATGAGCAGTTCTTC
>.|.|TRBJ2-3|TRBV27
CASSSHPGNTDTQYF
TGTGCCAGCAGTTCCCACCCGGGGAACACAGATACGCAGTATTTT
>.|.|TRBJ2-5|TRBV29-1
CSVDGVGAETQYF
TGCAGCGTTGATGGTGTTGGTGCGGAGACCCAGTACTTC
>TRBD1|few|TRBJ2-3|TRBV10-3
CAIRVGTGGAGTDTQYF
TGTGCCATCAGGGTCGGGACAGGGGGCGCGGGCACAGATACGCAGTATTTT
>TRBD2|.|TRBJ2-1|TRBV7-9
CASSITQRGGYNEQFF
TGTGCCAGCAGCATTACCCAGCGGGGGGGCTACAATGAGCAGTTCTTC
>TRBD2|few|TRBJ2-7|TRBV10-3
CAISGEAGNEQYF
TGTGCCATCAGTGGGGAAGCGGGAAACGAGCAGTACTTC
>.|few|TRBJ1-5|TRBV5-5
CASSEGVVGAQHF
TGTGCCAGCAGCGAGGGGGTGGTGGGGGCCCAGCATTTT
>.|few|TRBJ1-1|TRBV5-4
CASSLRGGEAFF
TGTGCCAGCAGCTTGCGAGGGGGGGAAGCTTTCTTT
>.|.|TRBJ2-5|TRBV20-1
CSARDPWTQTQYF
TGCAGTGCTAGAGACCCTTGGACGCAGACCCAGTACTTC
>TRBD1|.|TRBJ1-1|TRBV6-1
CASSSLDRGGGNTEAFF
TGTGCCAGCAGCTCCCTTGACAGGGGTGGAGGGAACACTGAAGCTTTCTTT
>TRBD2|few|TRBJ2-7|TRBV6-5
CASSSRLAGEGNEQYF
TGTGCCAGCAGTTCCCGGCTAGCGGGAGAAGGTAACGAGCAGTACTTC
>.|.|TRBJ1-1|TRBV5-1
CASSFTGRSNTEAFF
TGCGCCAGCAGTTTCACAGGACGGTCGAACACTGAAGCTTTCTTT
>.|.|TRBJ2-6|TRBV4-3
CASSQGTPGANVLTF
TGCGCCAGCAGCCAAGGAACACCTGGGGCCAACGTCCTGACTTTC
>TRBD1|few|TRBJ2-7|TRBV7-6
CASSLGTGLGEQYF
TGTGCCAGCAGCTTAGGGACAGGGTTGGGCGAGCAGTACTTC
>TRBD1|few|TRBJ2-5|TRBV15
CATSRDLQGAGETQYF
TGTGCCACCAGCAGAGATCTCCAGGGGGCGGGAGAGACCCAGTACTTC
>.|many|TRBJ2-2|TRBV14
CASSPDYLTLFF
TGTGCCAGCAGCCCCGACTACCTGACACTGTTTTTT
>.|many|TRBJ2-7|TRBV11-2
CASSLTQGRYEQYF
TGTGCCAGCAGCTTAACCCAGGGACGGTACGAGCAGTACTTC
>.|many|TRBJ2-1|TRBV5-5
CASSFGAGSYNEQFF
TGTGCCAGCAGCTTTGGGGCAGGGTCCTACAATGAGCAGTTCTTC
>.|.|TRBJ1-2|TRBV20-1
CSAEWGRSLGYTF
TGCAGTGCCGAATGGGGACGGAGCTTGGGCTACACCTTC
>.|.|TRBJ1-1|TRBV29-1
CSVEYLGRQVKVFF
TGCAGCGTTGAATATTTGGGTCGCCAGGTTAAGGTTTTCTTT
>.|few|TRBJ1-3|TRBV2
CASKDSSSGNTIYF
TGTGCCAGCAAGGACAGCAGCTCTGGAAACACCATATATTTT
>.|few|TRBJ1-5|TRBV4-1
CASSQDGQKDQPQHF
TGCGCCAGCAGCCAAGACGGACAAAAAGATCAGCCCCAGCATTTT
>TRBD1|many|TRBJ2-3|TRBV20-1
CSARDDDRGYSDTQYF
TGCAGTGCTAGAGATGATGACAGGGGCTATTCAGATACGCAGTATTTT
>.|few|TRBJ2-1|TRBV20-1
CSATTWNEQFF
TGCAGTGCGACGACTTGGAATGAGCAGTTCTTC